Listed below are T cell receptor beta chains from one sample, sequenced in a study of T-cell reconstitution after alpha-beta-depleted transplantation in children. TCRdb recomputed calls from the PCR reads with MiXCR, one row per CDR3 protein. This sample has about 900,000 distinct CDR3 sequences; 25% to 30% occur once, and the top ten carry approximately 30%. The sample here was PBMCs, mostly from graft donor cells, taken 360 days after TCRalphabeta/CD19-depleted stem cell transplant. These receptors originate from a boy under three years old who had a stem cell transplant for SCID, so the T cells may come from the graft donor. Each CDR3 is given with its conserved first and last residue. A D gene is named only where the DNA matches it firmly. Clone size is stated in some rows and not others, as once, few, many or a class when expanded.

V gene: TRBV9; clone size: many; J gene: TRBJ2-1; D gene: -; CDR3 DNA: TGTGCCAGCAGCGTCGACGACAGAATATTTTACAATGAGCAGTTCTTC; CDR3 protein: CASSVDDRIFYNEQFF
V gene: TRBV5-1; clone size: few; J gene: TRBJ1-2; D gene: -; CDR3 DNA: TGTGCCAGCAGTTTGGGCAGGGGTGGCTACACCTTC; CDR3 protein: CASSLGRGGYTF
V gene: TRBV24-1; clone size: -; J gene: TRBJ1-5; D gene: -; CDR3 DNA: TGTGCCACCAGTGACAATACAGGGAAGCCCCAGCATTTT; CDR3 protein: CATSDNTGKPQHF
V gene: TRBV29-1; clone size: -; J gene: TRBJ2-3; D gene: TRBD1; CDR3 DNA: TGCAGCGTAAATCTCAGGGGGCTGTCCACAGATACGCAGTATTTT; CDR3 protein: CSVNLRGLSTDTQYF
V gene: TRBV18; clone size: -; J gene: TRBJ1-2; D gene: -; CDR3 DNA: TGTGCCAGCTCACCAAAGTCAGAGGGGTATGGCTACACCTTC; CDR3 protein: CASSPKSEGYGYTF
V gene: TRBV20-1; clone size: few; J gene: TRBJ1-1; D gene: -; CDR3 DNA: TGCAGTGCTAGAGCGATAATGTGGGCGTCCGGAGCTTTCTTT; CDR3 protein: CSARAIMWASGAFF
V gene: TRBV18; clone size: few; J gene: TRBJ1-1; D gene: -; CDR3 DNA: TGTGCCAGCTCACCAGGGGTCCTGAACACTGAAGCTTTCTTT; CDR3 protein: CASSPGVLNTEAFF
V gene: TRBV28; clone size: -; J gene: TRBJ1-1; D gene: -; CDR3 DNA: TGTGCCAGCAGCAACCCGACTGAAGCTTTCTTT; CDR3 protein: CASSNPTEAFF
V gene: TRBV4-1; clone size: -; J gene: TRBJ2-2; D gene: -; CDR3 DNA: TGCGCCAGCAGCCATGACAGAGGTACACACACCGGGGAGCTGTTTTTT; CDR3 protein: CASSHDRGTHTGELFF
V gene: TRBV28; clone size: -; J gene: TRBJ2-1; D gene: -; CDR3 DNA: TGTGCCAGCAGCCACAGGGCACGTTTGTTCTTC; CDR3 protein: CASSHRARLFF
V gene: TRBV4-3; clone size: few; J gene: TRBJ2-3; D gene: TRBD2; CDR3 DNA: TGCGCCAGCAGCGCTAGCGGGGGGGCAGGTACGCAGTATTTT; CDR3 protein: CASSASGGAGTQYF
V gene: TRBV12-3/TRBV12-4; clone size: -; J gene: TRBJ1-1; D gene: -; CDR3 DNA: TGTGCCAGCAGCTTCCAGGATGGGTATACTGAAGCTTTCTTT; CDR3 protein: CASSFQDGYTEAFF
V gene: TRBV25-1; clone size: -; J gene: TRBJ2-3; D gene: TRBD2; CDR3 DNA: TGTGCCAGCAGTGAATCTCTAGCGGGGGACACAGATACGCAGTATTTT; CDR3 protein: CASSESLAGDTDTQYF
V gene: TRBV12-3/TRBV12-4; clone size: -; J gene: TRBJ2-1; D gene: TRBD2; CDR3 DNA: TGTGCCAGCACTCAGACTAGCGGCGTAATGGGTGAGCAGTTCTTC; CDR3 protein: CASTQTSGVMGEQFF
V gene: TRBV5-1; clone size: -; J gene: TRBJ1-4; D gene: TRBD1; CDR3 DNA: TGCGCCAGCAGCAAGGGACAGGTGGGCGAAAAACTGTTTTTT; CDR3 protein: CASSKGQVGEKLFF
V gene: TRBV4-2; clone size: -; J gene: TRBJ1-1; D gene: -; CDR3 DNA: TGTGCCAGCAGCCAGCTGGAGGGTAGCACTGAAGCTTTCTTT; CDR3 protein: CASSQLEGSTEAFF
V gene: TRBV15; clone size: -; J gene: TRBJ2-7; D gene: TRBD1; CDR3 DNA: TGTGCCACCAGCAGAGGTGGGACAGAATACGAGCAGTACTTC; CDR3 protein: CATSRGGTEYEQYF
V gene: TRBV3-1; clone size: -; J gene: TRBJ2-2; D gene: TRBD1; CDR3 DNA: TGTGCCAGCAGCCGCCGGGACAGGAGATTAAGCGGGGAGCTGTTTTTT; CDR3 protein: CASSRRDRRLSGELFF
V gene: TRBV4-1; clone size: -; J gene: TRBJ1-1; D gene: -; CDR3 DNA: TGCGCCAGCAGCCAAGGGAAGGGGTACAACACTGAAGCTTTCTTT; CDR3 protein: CASSQGKGYNTEAFF